One and the same sample provided the 31 T cell receptor beta chains below, sequenced in a study of identical twins. From the 5' RACE reads, TCRdb called clonotypes with MiXCR, one entry per CDR3 protein. Altogether some 500,000 distinct CDR3 sequences are present, around 20% being singletons, with the ten largest covering about 0.93%. These records were also assigned to another study, of T cells expressing NK-cell markers.

The material sequenced was CD4+ T cells sorted from blood. These receptors originate from a woman aged 18-30 years in good health.

This clonotype came up a few times. This sequence joins TRBV9 and TRBJ2-1, with 8 bases lining up with TRBD2. The CDR3 extends over 15 amino acids. CDR1 SGDLS and CDR2 YYNGEE come from the germline V gene. The J segment lost 6 bases and the V segment lost 6 bases, leaving 11 bases of the junction unmatched. Here the CDR3 reads CASTLGSGGINEQFF. In DNA form, the CDR3 reads TGTGCCAGCACCCTTGGGAGCGGGGGTATCAATGAGCAGTTCTTC.

The chain couples TRBV7-8 to TRBJ2-5; possible D gene TRBD2, 6 bases. CDR1 is SGHVS, CDR2 FQNEAQ, per germline. The V end lost 1 base, the J end lost 5 bases, and 11 bases lay between the germline ends. The CDR3 runs to 14 residues. For the CDR3, the DNA is TGTGCCAGCAGCTTAGGCAGGGCGGGGGAGACCCAGTACTTC. It is translated as CASSLGRAGETQYF. The whole variable domain, remainder taken from reference TRBV7-8 and TRBJ2-5, is GAGVSQSPRYKVAKRGQDVALRCDPISGHVSLFWYQQALGQGPEFLTYFQNEAQLDKSGLPSDRFFAERPEGSVSTLKIQRTQQEDSAVYLCASSLGRAGETQYFGPGTRLLVL.

The rearrangement links TRBV10-3 to TRBJ2-1, with D possibly TRBD1 on 6 matching bases. The CDR3 runs 16 residues. CDR1 and CDR2 (germline): ENHRY, SYGVKD. Trimming stripped 0 bases from V and 7 bases from J, with 16 bases between. The CDR3 spells CAISESTRGRVNEQFF. The CDR3 nucleotides are TGTGCCATCAGTGAGTCGACAAGGGGGAGAGTGAATGAGCAGTTCTTC.

This clonotype came up many times. V is TRBV7-3 and J is TRBJ2-1; 7 bases are a match to TRBD1. Germline CDR1 SGHTA, CDR2 FQGTGA. The J segment lost 1 base and the V segment lost 5 bases, leaving 2 bases of the junction unmatched. This CDR3 contains 14 residues. The CDR3 bases are TGTGCCAGCAGCCGGACAGGATCCTACAATGAGCAGTTCTTC. Its translation is CASSRTGSYNEQFF. The variable domain in full, completed from reference TRBV7-3 and TRBJ2-1, reads GAGVSQTPSNKVTEKGKYVELRCDPISGHTALYWYRQSLGQGPEFLIYFQGTGAADDSGLPNDRFFAVRPEGSVSTLKIQRTERGDSAVYLCASSRTGSYNEQFFGPGTRLTVL.

In the case of this clonotype: This clone may be a read error of a much larger clone one base away. The CDR3 reads CASSTWHRGGSPLHF. In DNA form, the CDR3 reads TGTGCCAGCAGTACTTGGCACAGGGGAGGGTCACCCCTCCACTTT. The chain links TRBV6-5 to TRBJ1-6; 7 nucleotides agree with TRBD1. From germline, CDR1 is MNHEY and CDR2 SVGAGI. J lost 10 bases, V lost 5 bases, and 11 bases had no gene match. This CDR3 has 15 amino acids.

This clonotype was recorded a few times. The chain uses TRBV5-1 and TRBJ2-3; 7 positions agree with TRBD2. The germline V gene has CDR1 SGHRS and CDR2 YFSETQ. The CDR3 has 17 residues. V shed 2 bases and J 3 bases; nucleotides not matched to a gene: 12. The CDR3 nucleotides read TGCGCCAGCAGCTTCGGATCCTATAGCGGGCCTACAGATACGCAGTATTTT. It translates to CASSFGSYSGPTDTQYF.

This clonotype was seen a few times. The chain has TRBV14 and TRBJ2-1; D unclear. Germline CDR1 SGHDN, CDR2 FVKESK. Trimming stripped 2 bases from V and 4 bases from J, with 6 bases between. This CDR3 region has 13 residues. Here the CDR3 reads CASSQRSYNEQFF. The CDR3 DNA reads TGTGCCAGCAGCCAAAGGAGTTACAATGAGCAGTTCTTC.

The J gene is TRBJ2-7, the V gene TRBV29-1; 7 nucleotides match TRBD1. Germline CDR1 and CDR2: SQVTM and ANQGSEA. Losses at the gene ends were 7 bases for V and 6 bases for J; bases not matched to a gene: 6. The CDR3 contains 11 residues. The CDR3 loop is CSGTGDGEQYF. In nucleotides, the CDR3 is TGCAGCGGTACAGGGGATGGCGAGCAGTACTTC.

The chain links TRBV18 to TRBJ2-3; the D gene is possibly TRBD2 (5 bases). Trimming removed 0 bases at V and 9 bases at J, with 16 bases between. This CDR3 spans 15 amino acids. Germline loops: CDR1 KGHSH, CDR2 LQKENI. The CDR3 loop is CASSPPGVPPKTQYF. For the CDR3, the DNA is TGTGCCAGCTCACCACCGGGAGTGCCCCCAAAGACGCAGTATTTT.

This sequence joins TRBV12-5 and TRBJ2-3; possible D gene TRBD1, 6 bases. Germline V CDR1 and CDR2: LGHNT, FRNRAP. V lost 6 bases to trimming and J lost 0 bases, with 16 bases between them. This CDR3 has 16 residues. The DNA of the CDR3 is TGTGCTAGTGGCCCAACAGGGACCACTAGCACAGATACGCAGTATTTT. Its translation: CASGPTGTTSTDTQYF.

As for this clonotype: The junction differs from germline at one of its ends, possibly a read error. The V call is TRBV20-1, the J call TRBJ2-1; 14 nucleotides match TRBD2. The CDR3 contains 15 residues. Germline V gene sequence: CDR1 DFQATT, CDR2 SNEGSKA (reference sequence). The CDR3 region has the DNA TGCAGTGTTCCCGGGACTAGCGGGAGTACCAATGATCAGTTCTTC. Its protein product is CSVPGTSGSTNDQFF.

This clonotype has only a few counts. V is TRBV11-2 and J is TRBJ1-5; D is ambiguous. There are 15 residues in the CDR3. CDR1 and CDR2 from the germline V gene are SGHAT and FQNNGV. Between the trimmed V and J ends, which lost 0 bases and 4 bases, there was a span of 10 bases. CDR3 sequence reads: CASSLDGGPNQPQHF. For the CDR3, the DNA is TGTGCCAGCAGCTTAGATGGAGGCCCTAATCAGCCCCAGCATTTT.

This clonotype was recorded many times. The V and J genes are TRBV7-2 and TRBJ2-1; 10 positions agree with TRBD2. Germline trimming cut 5 bases from V and 4 bases from J; bases unmatched to any gene: 2. The length of the CDR3 is 14 residues. CDR1 is SGHTA and CDR2 is FQGNSA in the germline V gene. CDR3 DNA sequence: TGTGCCAGCAGCCCTAGCGGGGGTTACAATGAGCAGTTCTTC. It encodes CASSPSGGYNEQFF.

V and J are TRBV20-1 and TRBJ2-3; 11 nucleotides agree with TRBD2. The V and J ends lost 3 bases and 2 bases, in that order; junction bases with no gene match: 4. Germline CDR1 DFQATT, CDR2 SNEGSKA (reference sequence). CDR3 length equals 15 residues. The CDR3 reads CSARGLAETTDTQYF. The CDR3 DNA follows: TGCAGTGCTAGGGGACTAGCGGAAACCACAGATACGCAGTATTTT.

This clonotype was seen more than once but under ten times. The rearrangement links TRBV6-5 to TRBJ2-5; D unclear. Trimming removed 2 bases from V and 2 bases from J, with 18 bases in between. The germline V gene encodes CDR1 MNHEY and CDR2 SVGAGI. The CDR3 is 17 residues long. The CDR3 here is CASSYSPSGSPQETQYF. The CDR3 DNA reads TGTGCCAGCAGTTACAGCCCCTCGGGCAGCCCGCAAGAGACCCAGTACTTC.

There are a few counts of this clonotype. The chain is built from TRBV12-3 or TRBV12-4 and TRBJ2-1; possibly TRBD1 or TRBD2 for D (6 bases each). V shed 5 bases and J shed 11 bases, with 22 bases lying between them. This CDR3 contains 15 residues. CDR3 nucleotide sequence: TGTGCCAGCAGTCTTATGGAGGGGGTAGCGAGAAAGCAGTTCTTC. This codes for CASSLMEGVARKQFF.

This chain uses TRBV24-1 with TRBJ1-2, with TRBD1 matching 7 bases. The germline gives CDR1 KGHDR, CDR2 SFDVKD. Trimming at V came to 9 bases and at J to 8 bases, leaving 8 bases not matched to a gene. The CDR3 has 12 residues. The CDR3 loop is CATSGQERGYTF. The CDR3 DNA follows: TGTGCCACCTCTGGACAGGAACGAGGCTACACCTTC.

This chain joins TRBV2 and TRBJ2-1; D not certain. The length of the CDR3 is 10 residues. Germline V lookup: CDR1 SNHLY, CDR2 FYNNEI. V was shortened by 2 bases and J by 13 bases, with 6 bases between the two germline ends. CDR3 sequence: CASSESNQFF. The DNA of the CDR3 is TGTGCCAGCAGTGAATCTAATCAGTTCTTC. The variable domain in full, with the rest retrieved from reference TRBV2 and TRBJ2-1, is EPEVTQTPSHQVTQMGQEVILRCVPISNHLYFYWYRQILGQKVEFLVSFYNNEISEKSEIFDDQFSVERPDGSNFTLKIRSTKLEDSAMYFCASSESNQFFGPGTRLTVL.

This clonotype was seen a few times. V usage is TRBV12-3 or TRBV12-4 and J usage is TRBJ2-7; D gene ambiguous. The V and J ends lost 4 bases and 3 bases respectively, with 10 bases between them. The CDR3 contains 13 residues. The DNA of the CDR3 is TGTGCCAGCAGTTCAGAGAAACTCTACGAGCAGTACTTC. This sequence encodes CASSSEKLYEQYF.

This clonotype was observed a few times. The chain is built from TRBV12-3 or TRBV12-4 and TRBJ2-5, with D possibly being TRBD2 (8 bases). V dropped 3 bases and J dropped 5 bases, with 16 bases sitting between them. The CDR3 has 15 amino acids. CDR3 sequence: CASSLGLEGAETQYF. The DNA for the CDR3 is TGTGCCAGCAGTTTGGGACTAGAGGGGGCTGAGACCCAGTACTTC.

This clonotype was counted between two and nine times. The chain carries TRBV5-1 and TRBJ2-1; tentatively, D is TRBD1 or TRBD2 (6 bases each). The germline CDR1 and CDR2 sequences are SGHRS and YFSETQ. Trimming took off 7 bases at V and 7 bases at J, with 24 bases between the two ends. This CDR3 spans 16 amino acids. The CDR3 nucleotides read TGCGCCAGCTCCCTCCAGGGTACCACGGGGGCAAATGAGCAGTTCTTC. It translates to CASSLQGTTGANEQFF.

This clonotype was seen a handful of times. The V call is TRBV2, the J call TRBJ2-7; TRBD2 agrees at 8 bases. Germline CDR1 and CDR2: SNHLY and FYNNEI. CDR3 length equals 12 residues. Germline trimming cut 8 bases from V and 3 bases from J; bases unmatched to any gene: 3. The chain's CDR3 is CASRLANYEQYF. In DNA, the CDR3 is TGTGCCAGCCGACTAGCGAACTACGAGCAGTACTTC. The variable domain in full, completed from reference TRBV2 and TRBJ2-7, reads EPEVTQTPSHQVTQMGQEVILRCVPISNHLYFYWYRQILGQKVEFLVSFYNNEISEKSEIFDDQFSVERPDGSNFTLKIRSTKLEDSAMYFCASRLANYEQYFGPGTRLTVT.

This clonotype showed up just a few times. This sequence joins TRBV3-1 and TRBJ1-4; the D is unclear. The CDR3 sequence is 12 residues long. V lost 5 bases, J lost 7 bases, and 8 bases lay in between. Germline-derived CDR1 and CDR2 are LGHDT and YNNKEL (reference sequence). The CDR3 DNA reads as TGTGCCAGCAGCTCCGGAAGTGAAAAACTGTTTTTT. Protein product: CASSSGSEKLFF.

This clonotype was detected a few times. The J gene is TRBJ2-1, the V gene TRBV20-1, with D possibly being TRBD1 (6 bases). This CDR3 spans 14 amino acids. The V end lost 5 bases, the J end lost 9 bases, and 20 bases lay between the germline ends. Germline V gene sequence: CDR1 DFQATT, CDR2 SNEGSKA (reference sequence). The CDR3 loop reads CSALRAIQGGEQFF. The CDR3 coding sequence is TGCAGTGCTCTTCGTGCTATACAAGGGGGTGAGCAGTTCTTC.

The sample holds a few counts of this clonotype. This chain links TRBV29-1 with TRBJ2-7; 8 nucleotides line up with TRBD1. After removal of 1 base from V and 5 bases from J, the junction contained 4 bases not matched to a gene. The CDR3 contains 13 residues. CDR1 and CDR2 (germline): SQVTM, ANQGSEA. CDR3 in DNA: TGCAGCGTTGAAGCCAGGGGGCGCGACGAGCAGTACTTC. Protein sequence: CSVEARGRDEQYF.

This clonotype was seen at least ten times. The chain has TRBV5-6 and TRBJ1-4; D is uncertain. Germline V gene lookup returns CDR1 SGHDT and CDR2 YYEEEE. Between the trimmed V and J ends, which lost 0 bases and 3 bases, there was a span of 6 bases. This CDR3 is built from 14 residues. CDR3 sequence reads: CASSLGAPNEKLFF. The CDR3 bases are TGTGCCAGCAGCTTGGGGGCGCCTAATGAAAAACTGTTTTTT. The whole variable domain, remainder taken from reference TRBV5-6 and TRBJ1-4, is DAGVTQSPTHLIKTRGQQVTLRCSPKSGHDTVSWYQQALGQGPQFIFQYYEEEERQRGNFPDRFSGHQFPNYSSELNVNALLLGDSALYLCASSLGAPNEKLFFGSGTQLSVL.

This clonotype appeared a few times. This chain uses TRBV29-1 with TRBJ1-2, with a possible D match to TRBD1 (5 bases). CDR3 length: 11 residues. From germline, CDR1 is SQVTM and CDR2 ANQGSEA. Trimming took off 7 bases at V and 7 bases at J, with 13 bases between the two ends. The CDR3 reads CSAGGVVGYTF. The CDR3 bases are TGCAGCGCCGGGGGGGTAGTTGGCTACACCTTC. Combining the CDR3 with reference TRBV29-1 and TRBJ1-2 gives the whole variable domain SAVISQKPSRDICQRGTSLTIQCQVDSQVTMMFWYRQQPGQSLTLIATANQGSEATYESGFVIDKFPISRPNLTFSTLTVSNMSPEDSSIYLCSAGGVVGYTFGSGTRLTVV.

This clonotype was seen a handful of times. The chain recombines TRBV7-2 with TRBJ2-1; D gene unclear. The V end was cut by 2 bases, the J end by 5 bases, with 16 bases between. The germline CDR1 and CDR2 sequences are SGHTA and FQGNSA. This CDR3 region has 16 residues. This chain's CDR3 is CASSLQVRVRDNEQFF. In nucleotides, the CDR3 is TGTGCCAGCAGCTTACAGGTCCGGGTTCGGGACAATGAGCAGTTCTTC.

This clonotype was recorded a few times. V and J are TRBV3-1 and TRBJ2-4; D not certain. The CDR3 extends over 14 amino acids. V dropped 1 base and J dropped 8 bases, with 12 bases sitting between them. The V gene's germline CDR1 is LGHDT and CDR2 YNNKEL (reference sequence). The CDR3 nucleotides are TGTGCCAGCAGCCAAGTGGTGGCGTTGGACATTCAGTACTTC. It specifies CASSQVVALDIQYF.

V is TRBV10-3 and J is TRBJ2-1, with D unclear. Trimming stripped 6 bases from V and 6 bases from J, with 12 bases between. From germline, CDR1 is ENHRY and CDR2 SYGVKD. CDR3 length: 13 residues. The CDR3 region is CAIRAYKSNEQFF. CDR3 in DNA: TGTGCCATCAGGGCGTACAAGAGCAATGAGCAGTTCTTC.

The rearrangement uses TRBV20-1 and TRBJ2-3; D unresolved. Trimming removed 0 bases at V and 5 bases at J, with 12 bases between. Germline-derived CDR1 and CDR2 are DFQATT and SNEGSKA (reference sequence). There are 14 residues in the CDR3. This chain's CDR3 is CSARDALVGDTQYF. CDR3 DNA: TGCAGTGCTAGAGACGCTCTAGTCGGAGATACGCAGTATTTT.